The 9 T cell receptor beta chains below were found in one sample sequenced in a study of T-cell memory formation after mild COVID-19. TCRdb called the 5' RACE reads again in MiXCR, with one record for every CDR3 protein. Of approximately 190,000 distinct CDR3 sequences in the sample, about 16% are singletons; the top ten hold roughly 2.3%. The sequencing sample was made of PBMCs or a T cell subset sorted from them (not recorded which). The receptors derive from an adult woman who had mild COVID-19 (a few samples of this study predate the infection). Cell type and time point are not known.

The V call is TRBV2, the J call TRBJ2-6; D is unclear. Trimming pared 3 bases from V and 0 bases from J, leaving 6 bases between. This CDR3 is built from 15 residues. Germline V lookup: CDR1 SNHLY, CDR2 FYNNEI. The chain's CDR3 is CASSDRFSGANVLTF. CDR3 in DNA: TGTGCCAGCAGTGATAGGTTCTCTGGGGCCAACGTCCTGACTTTC. The full variable domain, rest sourced from reference TRBV2 and TRBJ2-6, is EPEVTQTPSHQVTQMGQEVILRCVPISNHLYFYWYRQILGQKVEFLVSFYNNEISEKSEIFDDQFSVERPDGSNFTLKIRSTKLEDSAMYFCASSDRFSGANVLTFGAGSRLTVL.

This clonotype was detected only a few times. The J gene is TRBJ1-4, the V gene TRBV7-2; possibly TRBD1 for D (6 bases). V lost 5 bases and J lost 5, with 12 bases in between. This CDR3 region has 14 residues. Per the germline V gene, CDR1 is SGHTA and CDR2 is FQGNSA. The CDR3 nucleotides read TGTGCCAGCAGCCCGGGACATCTGAATGAAAAACTGTTTTTT. This sequence encodes CASSPGHLNEKLFF.

This clonotype was observed many times. The chain couples TRBV20-1 to TRBJ2-3; the D is unclear. V gave up 3 bases and J gave up 6 bases, with 16 bases separating them. The CDR3 has 14 residues. Germline V gives CDR1 DFQATT, CDR2 SNEGSKA (reference sequence). CDR3 in DNA: TGCAGTGCTAGCTCCCGCAGCCTGAGGGATACGCAGTATTTT. It encodes CSASSRSLRDTQYF.

The chain carries TRBV12-3 or TRBV12-4 and TRBJ2-7, with a tentative D call TRBD1 (5 bases). The V gene lost 0 bases and the J gene lost 3 bases, with 6 bases spanning the gap. The CDR3 spans 13 residues. This CDR3 is CASSLAGLYEQYF. The CDR3 DNA reads TGTGCCAGCAGTTTAGCGGGGCTCTACGAGCAGTACTTC.

V is TRBV3-1 and J is TRBJ2-2, with a possible D match to TRBD1 (6 bases). Germline V gene data show CDR1 as LGHDT and CDR2 as YNNKEL (reference sequence). V was cut by 1 base and J by 8 bases, with 11 bases left in between. The CDR3 is 14 residues long. The CDR3 DNA is TGTGCCAGCAGCCAAGGACAGGCTCTGGGGGAGCTGTTTTTT. Its protein product is CASSQGQALGELFF.

The chain combines TRBV30 with TRBJ2-7, with 8 bases matching TRBD2. CDR3 size: 15 residues. The germline V gene has CDR1 GTSNPN and CDR2 SVGIG (reference sequence). The junction had 6 bases not matched to a gene; V was cut back by 0 bases and J by 2 bases. Here the CDR3 DNA reads TGTGCCTGGAGTGTAATGACTAGCGTGGCCTACGAGCAGTACTTC. Amino acid sequence: CAWSVMTSVAYEQYF.

The chain links TRBV7-9 to TRBJ2-3, with 7 bases aligning to TRBD2. The germline V gene has CDR1 SEHNR and CDR2 FQNEAQ (reference sequence). Trimming at V came to 6 bases and at J to 2 bases, leaving 8 bases not matched to a gene. The CDR3 length is 15 residues. CDR3 nucleotide sequence: TGTGCCAGCAGTATTACCAGCGGGACCACAGATACGCAGTATTTT. This translates into CASSITSGTTDTQYF.

This clonotype was recorded a few times. The rearrangement uses TRBV6-5 and TRBJ1-5, with a possible D match to TRBD1 (5 bases). CDR1 and CDR2 (germline): MNHEY, SVGAGI. This CDR3 has 14 residues. Trimming removed 8 bases at V and 5 bases at J, with 16 bases between. The CDR3 DNA sequence: TGTGCCAGCTCCCGGGGGGGAGGATATCAGCCCCAGCATTTT. Amino acid sequence: CASSRGGGYQPQHF.

This clonotype was seen only a few times. The rearrangement uses TRBV20-1 and TRBJ1-2; no definite D call. The CDR3 is 12 amino acids. V gave up 1 base and J gave up 3 bases, with 6 bases separating them. From germline, CDR1 is DFQATT and CDR2 SNEGSKA (reference sequence). The CDR3 nucleotides are TGCAGTGCTAGAGGGCAACACTATGGCTACACCTTC. Encoded protein: CSARGQHYGYTF.